This T cell receptor beta chain emerged from a study of T cell responses to AZD1222 COVID-19 vaccine. The study's findings and limits: The donors showed a predominance of white British ancestry and of females, with possible underestimation of clonal diversity. A rise in Spike-specific TCR breadth and depth followed two AZD1222 doses. Among AZD1222 vaccinees, only five or six were seropositive at baseline. Nearly half of unique spike-specific TCRs reportedly avoided B.1.351 and B.1.1.7 mutated regions.

TCRdb's table, derived via immunoSEQ multiplex PCR, lists solely in-frame clones and lacks some. The sample carries some 180,000 clones, 90% to 95% recorded once. Regarding this clone: Its antigen is unknown.

Germline CDR1 PRHDT, CDR2 FYEKMQ (reference sequence). Trimming took 8 bases from V and 8 from J; bases not matched to a gene: 10. The CDR3 is 13 amino acids. The chain recombines TRBV13 with TRBJ1-2; TRBD1 matches 8 bases. The sequencing here drew on peripheral blood, taken 28 days after the second dose of the MenACWY control vaccine. The source is an adult who received the MenACWY meningococcal vaccine as a control. The CDR3 DNA follows: TGTGCCAGCCAAGGACAGGGTTACTTCGGCTACACCTTC. This translates into CASQGQGYFGYTF. Variable domain in full (rest from reference TRBV13 and TRBJ1-2): AAGVIQSPRHLIKEKRETATLKCYPIPRHDTVYWYQQGPGQDPQFLISFYEKMQSDKGSIPDRFSAQQFSDYHSELNMSSLELGDSALYFCASQGQGYFGYTFGSGTRLTVV.